The table lists the clone carrying this TCR beta chain with many counts. Together with a sample-barcoded 5' primer, a J-beta primer mix was included in a second PCR lasting about 6 to 11 cycles. TCRdb fed the 5' RACE reads into MiXCR, producing one record per CDR3 protein. The sample consists of about 1.4 million distinct CDR3 sequences, approximately 59% of them appearing once. The CDR3 is made up of 13 amino acids. V was pared by 6 bases and J by 2 bases, with 11 bases between. Germline V lookup: CDR1 SGHRS, CDR2 YFSETQ. These data belong to a study of blood T cells in healthy people across ages. This TCR derives from a man younger than 30 in good health. The chain is built from TRBV5-1 and TRBJ2-5; the D is unclear. Sequencing was carried out using blood. CDR3 nucleotide sequence: TGCGCCAGCAAGGTTGGCCGTCAAGAGACCCAGTACTTC. Its translation: CASKVGRQETQYF.